The source of this T cell receptor beta chain is a study of identical twins. Regarding the study as a whole: The authors drew conclusions from cross-sectional statistical analysis rather than following the same donors. The study found that models underestimated out-of-frame TCR alpha sharing in monozygotic twins. Surplus twin overlap in beta out-of-frame sequences was less pronounced.

Using its own MiXCR run on the 5' RACE reads, TCRdb lists one record per CDR3 protein. The sample consists of fewer than 250,000 distinct CDR3 sequences, roughly 7% of them appearing once. Of note for this clonotype: Its antigen is still unknown.

Per the germline V gene, CDR1 is LGHDT and CDR2 is YNNKEL (reference sequence). The V end was cut by 2 bases, the J end by 10 bases, with 11 bases between. The CDR3 length is 12 residues. This same sample was also taken into another study, of yellow fever vaccine responses in identical twins. That study adds: Twin vaccine T cell responses reportedly seemed partly convergent, partly personalized.

This receptor was identified in a woman younger than 30 in good health. Sequencing input: memory (CD45RO+) T cells sorted from blood. This sequence joins TRBV3-1 and TRBJ1-1; D unresolved. As DNA, the CDR3 is TGTGCCAGCAGCCAACAACGACTGGGAGCTTTCTTT. It is translated as CASSQQRLGAFF.